This T cell receptor (beta chain) is drawn from a study of blood T cell repertoires in COVID-19 (dated by TCRdb to 2019 to 2021). Concerning the study at large: Samples covering the acute and convalescent phases of COVID-19 were provided by collaborators in the United States, Italy and Spain. Deeply sampled blood TCRbeta repertoires from subjects exposed to, actively infected with, or recovered from COVID-19 were included in the dataset. Where available, HLA class I and class II types were obtained from metadata supplied by the sample provider rather than from assay-based typing. The sample metadata nearly always contained a de-identified subject ID, COVID-19 status, age in years and sex. Samples were obtained from the ongoing ImmuneRACE study (first 160 participants) and from about 1,300 subjects provided by 6 global collaborators. The repertoires were released in a freely available public database meant as a resource for research on the immune response to SARS-CoV-2. The prospective study material was composed of cDNA or gDNA derived from T cells, B-cell-depleted T cells, or PBMCs. Study-wide conclusions, independent of this receptor: The quantity of clinical and demographic metadata differed by source and by participant and was supplied without curation.

The collaborating institutions used their own protocols to collect whole blood in K2EDTA tubes. For TCRbeta analysis, collaborators shipped samples in one of three forms: frozen whole blood, isolated PBMCs, or DNA extracted from either of those sample types. The immunoSEQ Assay, a bias-controlled multiplex PCR, was used to amplify TCRbeta CDR3 regions from genomic DNA. The paper's processing steps were these. The number of nucleated cells in each sample was estimated by amplification of reference gene primers within the assay. To quantify the absolute abundance of each unique TCRbeta CDR3 rearrangement, sequence reads were collapsed and filtered. Productive Simpson clonality was computed per sample as the square root of Simpson's diversity index over productive rearrangements. TCRdb took this table from immuneACCESS and kept in-frame rearrangements with V and J called. Such tables lack part of the clones; where checked against another copy, unresolved V genes explain under half of the gap, and the rest is unexplained. That table furnishes V, J and clone size, whereas the DNA furnished D and trimming. This sample is represented by 30,000 to 40,000 clones; around 80% of them were singletons. Roughly 29% of the sample is in the top ten clones.

As regards this clone: Its antigen remains unidentified. Base quality data are lacking; no much larger clone is found one base away.

Looking up the germline V gene yields CDR1 MNHEY and CDR2 SVGAGI. The junction carries 9 bases between V and J, which are trimmed by 5 bases and 0 bases respectively. From cysteine to phenylalanine, the CDR3 is 14 amino acids long. The only DNA kept is the CDR3, 42 bases in frame from the first base. This TCR was sampled from a man aged 80 or over with acute or convalescent COVID-19. Material for sequencing was peripheral blood. This chain is built from TRBV6-5 and TRBJ2-3; the D region possibly corresponds to TRBD2 (6 bases align). Here is the DNA: TGTGCCAGCAGTAGAAGCGGGAGCACAGATACGCAGTATTTT. This yields the protein CASSRSGSTDTQYF.